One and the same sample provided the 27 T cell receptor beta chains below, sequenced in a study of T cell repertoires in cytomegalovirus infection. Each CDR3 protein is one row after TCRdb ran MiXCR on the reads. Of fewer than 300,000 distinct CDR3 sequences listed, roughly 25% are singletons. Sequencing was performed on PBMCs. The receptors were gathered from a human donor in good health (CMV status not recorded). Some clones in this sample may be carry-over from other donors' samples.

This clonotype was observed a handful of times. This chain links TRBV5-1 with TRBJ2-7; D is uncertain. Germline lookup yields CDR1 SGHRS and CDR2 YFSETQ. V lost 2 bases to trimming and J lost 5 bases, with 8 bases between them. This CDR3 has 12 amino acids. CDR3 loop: CASSFTVDEQYF. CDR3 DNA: TGCGCCAGCAGCTTCACCGTGGACGAGCAGTACTTC.

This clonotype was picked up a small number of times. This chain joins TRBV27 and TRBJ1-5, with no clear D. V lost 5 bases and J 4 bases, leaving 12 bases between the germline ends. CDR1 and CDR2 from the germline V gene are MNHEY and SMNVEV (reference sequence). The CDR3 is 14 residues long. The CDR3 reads CASSGGGRNQPQHF. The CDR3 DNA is TGTGCCAGCAGTGGCGGTGGAAGGAATCAGCCCCAGCATTTT.

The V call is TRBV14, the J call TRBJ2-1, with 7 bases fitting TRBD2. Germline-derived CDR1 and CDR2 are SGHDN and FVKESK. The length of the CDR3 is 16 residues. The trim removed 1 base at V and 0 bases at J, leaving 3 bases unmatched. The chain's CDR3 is CASSQVGGSSYNEQFF. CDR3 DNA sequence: TGTGCCAGCAGCCAAGTGGGCGGGAGCTCCTACAATGAGCAGTTCTTC.

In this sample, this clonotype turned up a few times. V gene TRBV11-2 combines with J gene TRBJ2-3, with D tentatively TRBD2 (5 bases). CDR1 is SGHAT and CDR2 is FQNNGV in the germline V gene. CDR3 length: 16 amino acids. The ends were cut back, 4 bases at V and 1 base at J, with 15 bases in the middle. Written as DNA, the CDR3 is TGTGCCAGCAGCTCCTATCCGGAAGCGGGCACAGATACGCAGTATTTT. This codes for CASSSYPEAGTDTQYF.

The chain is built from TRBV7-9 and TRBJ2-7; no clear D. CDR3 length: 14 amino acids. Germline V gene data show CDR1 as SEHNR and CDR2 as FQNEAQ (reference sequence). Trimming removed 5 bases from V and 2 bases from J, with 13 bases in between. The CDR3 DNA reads TGTGCCAGCAGCCCAAGCGCAGGCCCCTACGAGCAGTACTTC. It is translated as CASSPSAGPYEQYF.

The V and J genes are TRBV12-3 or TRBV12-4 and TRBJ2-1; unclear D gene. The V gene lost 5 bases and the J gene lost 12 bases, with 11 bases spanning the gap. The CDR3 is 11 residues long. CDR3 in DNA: TGTGCCAGCAGTCCGAAGTCAAGGCAGTTCTTC. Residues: CASSPKSRQFF.

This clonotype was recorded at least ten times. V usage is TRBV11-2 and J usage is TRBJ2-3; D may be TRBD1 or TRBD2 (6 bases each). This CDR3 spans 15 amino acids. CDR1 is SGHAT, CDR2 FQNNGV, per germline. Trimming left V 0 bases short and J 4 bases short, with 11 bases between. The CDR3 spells CASSLEFGGADTQYF. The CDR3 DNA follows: TGTGCCAGCAGCTTAGAATTCGGGGGCGCAGATACGCAGTATTTT.

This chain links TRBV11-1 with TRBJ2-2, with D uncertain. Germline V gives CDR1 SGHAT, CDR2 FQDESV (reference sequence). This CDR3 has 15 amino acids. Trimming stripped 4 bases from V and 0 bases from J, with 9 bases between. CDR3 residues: CASSSHLPNTGELFF. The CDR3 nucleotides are TGTGCCAGCAGCTCTCACCTACCGAACACCGGGGAGCTGTTTTTT.

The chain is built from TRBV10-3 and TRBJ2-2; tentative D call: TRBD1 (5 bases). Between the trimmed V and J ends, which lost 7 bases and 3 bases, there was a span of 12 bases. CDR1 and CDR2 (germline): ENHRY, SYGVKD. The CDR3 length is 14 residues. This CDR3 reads CAITSGFDTGELFF. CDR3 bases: TGTGCCATCACTTCAGGGTTTGACACCGGGGAGCTGTTTTTT.

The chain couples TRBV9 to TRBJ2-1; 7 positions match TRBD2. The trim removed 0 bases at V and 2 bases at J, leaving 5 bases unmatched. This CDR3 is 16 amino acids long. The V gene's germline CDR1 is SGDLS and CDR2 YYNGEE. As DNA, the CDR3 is TGTGCCAGCAGCGTAGTCGCCGGGACTACCTACAATGAGCAGTTCTTC. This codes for CASSVVAGTTYNEQFF.

The CDR3 reads CAISDQAGGQPQHF. CDR3 DNA: TGTGCCATCAGTGACCAGGCAGGGGGTCAGCCCCAGCATTTT. The chain links TRBV10-3 to TRBJ1-5, with 7 bases lining up with TRBD1. The CDR3 is made up of 14 amino acids. V trimming: 3 bases; J trimming: 6 bases; junction bases outside the gene matches: 5. The germline CDR1 and CDR2 sequences are ENHRY and SYGVKD.

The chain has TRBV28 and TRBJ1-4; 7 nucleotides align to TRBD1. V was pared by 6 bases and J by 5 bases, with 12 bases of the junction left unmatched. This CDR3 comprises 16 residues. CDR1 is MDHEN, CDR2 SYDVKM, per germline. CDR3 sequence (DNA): TGTGCCAGCAGAGGGACAGTGGGGCGACTAAATGAAAAACTGTTTTTT. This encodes CASRGTVGRLNEKLFF. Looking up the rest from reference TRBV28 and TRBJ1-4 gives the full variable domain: DVKVTQSSRYLVKRTGEKVFLECVQDMDHENMFWYRQDPGLGLRLIYFSYDVKMKEKGDIPEGYSVSREKKERFSLILESASTNQTSMYLCASRGTVGRLNEKLFFGSGTQLSVL.

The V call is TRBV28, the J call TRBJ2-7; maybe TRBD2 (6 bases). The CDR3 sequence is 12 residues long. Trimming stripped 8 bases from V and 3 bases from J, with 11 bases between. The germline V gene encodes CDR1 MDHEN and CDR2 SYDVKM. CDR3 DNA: TGTGCCAGCTCGGGACTTCTCTACGAGCAGTACTTC. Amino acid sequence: CASSGLLYEQYF.

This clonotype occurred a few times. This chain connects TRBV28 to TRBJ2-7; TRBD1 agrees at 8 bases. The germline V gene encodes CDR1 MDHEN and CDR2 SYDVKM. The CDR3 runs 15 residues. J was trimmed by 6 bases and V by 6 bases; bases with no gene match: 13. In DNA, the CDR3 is TGTGCCAGCAGAATGACGGGACAGGTCCTTTCCGAGCAGTACTTC. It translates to CASRMTGQVLSEQYF.

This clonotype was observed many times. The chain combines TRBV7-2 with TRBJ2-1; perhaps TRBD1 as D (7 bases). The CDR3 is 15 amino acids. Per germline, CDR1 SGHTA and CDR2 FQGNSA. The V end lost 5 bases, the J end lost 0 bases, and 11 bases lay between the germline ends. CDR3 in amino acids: CASSRGTASYNEQFF. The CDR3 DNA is TGTGCCAGCAGCCGCGGGACAGCCTCCTACAATGAGCAGTTCTTC.

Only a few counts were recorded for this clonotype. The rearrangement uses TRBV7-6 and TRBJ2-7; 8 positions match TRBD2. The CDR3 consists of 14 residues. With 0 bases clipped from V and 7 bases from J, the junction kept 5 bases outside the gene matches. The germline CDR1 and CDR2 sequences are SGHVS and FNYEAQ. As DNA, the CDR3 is TGTGCCAGCAGCTTAGCCTTCGCGGGGGGAGAGCAGTACTTC. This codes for CASSLAFAGGEQYF.

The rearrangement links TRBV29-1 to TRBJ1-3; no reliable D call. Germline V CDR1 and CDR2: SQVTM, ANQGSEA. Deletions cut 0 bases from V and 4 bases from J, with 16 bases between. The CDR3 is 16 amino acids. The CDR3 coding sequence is TGCAGCGTTGAAGATCAGCGATCCAAAGGAGGAAACACCATATATTTT. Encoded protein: CSVEDQRSKGGNTIYF.

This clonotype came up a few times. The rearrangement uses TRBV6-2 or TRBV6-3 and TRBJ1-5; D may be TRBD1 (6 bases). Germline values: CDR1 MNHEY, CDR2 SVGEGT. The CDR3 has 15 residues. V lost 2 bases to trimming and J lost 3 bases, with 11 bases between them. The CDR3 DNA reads TGTGCCAGCAGTTACGGAAACAGGGTCAATCAGCCCCAGCATTTT. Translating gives CASSYGNRVNQPQHF.

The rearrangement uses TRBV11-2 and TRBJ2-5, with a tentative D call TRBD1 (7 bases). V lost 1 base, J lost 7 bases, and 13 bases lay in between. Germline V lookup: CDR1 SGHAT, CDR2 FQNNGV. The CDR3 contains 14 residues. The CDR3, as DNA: TGTGCCAGCAGCTTAGCCCCCCAGGGGGGGACCCAGTACTTC. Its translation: CASSLAPQGGTQYF.

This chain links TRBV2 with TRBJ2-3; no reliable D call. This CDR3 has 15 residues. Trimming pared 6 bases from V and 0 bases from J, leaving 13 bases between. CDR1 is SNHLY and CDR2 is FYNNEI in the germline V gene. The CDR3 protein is CASRLDTTSTDTQYF. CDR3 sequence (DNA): TGTGCCAGCAGACTTGACACCACTAGCACAGATACGCAGTATTTT.

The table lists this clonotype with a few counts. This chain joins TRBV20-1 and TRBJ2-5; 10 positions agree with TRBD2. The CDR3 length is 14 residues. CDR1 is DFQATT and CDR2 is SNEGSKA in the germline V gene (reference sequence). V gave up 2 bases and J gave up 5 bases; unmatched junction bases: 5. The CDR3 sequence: CSARTSGVGETQYF. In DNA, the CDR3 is TGCAGTGCTAGAACTAGCGGGGTTGGGGAGACCCAGTACTTC.

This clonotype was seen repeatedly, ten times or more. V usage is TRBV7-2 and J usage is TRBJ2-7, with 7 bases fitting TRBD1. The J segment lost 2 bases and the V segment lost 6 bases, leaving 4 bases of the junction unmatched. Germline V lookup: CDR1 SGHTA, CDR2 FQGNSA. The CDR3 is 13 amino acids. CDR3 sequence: CASRRQGTYEQYF. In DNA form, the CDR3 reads TGTGCCAGCAGAAGACAGGGAACCTACGAGCAGTACTTC.

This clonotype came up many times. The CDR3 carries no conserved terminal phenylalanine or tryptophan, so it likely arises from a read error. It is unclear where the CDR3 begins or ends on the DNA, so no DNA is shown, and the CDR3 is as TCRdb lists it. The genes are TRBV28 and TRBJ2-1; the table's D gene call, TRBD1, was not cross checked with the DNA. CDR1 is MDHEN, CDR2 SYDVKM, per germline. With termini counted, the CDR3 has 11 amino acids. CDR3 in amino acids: CASSAMGGPNL.

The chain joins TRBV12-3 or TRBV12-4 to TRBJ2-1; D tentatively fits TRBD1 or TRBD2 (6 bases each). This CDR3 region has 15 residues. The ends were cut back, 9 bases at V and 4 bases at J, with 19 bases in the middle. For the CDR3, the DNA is TGTGCCAGTAGCCGTCGAGGGGGGAAGTACAATGAGCAGTTCTTC. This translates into CASSRRGGKYNEQFF.

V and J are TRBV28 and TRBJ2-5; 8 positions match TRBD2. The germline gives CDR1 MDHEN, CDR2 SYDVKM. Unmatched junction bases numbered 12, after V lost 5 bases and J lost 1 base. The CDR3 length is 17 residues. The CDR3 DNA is TGTGCCAGCAGTCTCGACCATAGCGGGACGCTCCAAGAGACCCAGTACTTC. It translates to CASSLDHSGTLQETQYF.

The CDR3 sequence: CASSYPGGSEAFF. CDR3 nucleotide sequence: TGTGCCAGCAGTTACCCCGGTGGCTCTGAAGCTTTCTTT. V and J are TRBV6-2 or TRBV6-3 and TRBJ1-1; the D is unclear. Per germline, CDR1 MNHEY and CDR2 SVGEGT. Deletions cut 2 bases from V and 6 bases from J, with 10 bases between. CDR3 length: 13 residues.

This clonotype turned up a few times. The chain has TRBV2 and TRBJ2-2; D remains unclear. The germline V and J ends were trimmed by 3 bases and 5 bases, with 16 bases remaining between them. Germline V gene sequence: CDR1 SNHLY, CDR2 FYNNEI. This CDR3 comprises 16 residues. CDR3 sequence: CASSDALGAGTGELFF. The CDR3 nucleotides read TGTGCCAGCAGTGACGCCCTAGGTGCTGGTACCGGGGAGCTGTTTTTT.